This TCR beta chain is from a study of tumor-infiltrating lymphocytes in primary liver carcinoma. The template, 450 to 650 ng total RNA, yielded TCR beta cDNA made with a constant-region primer. Researchers made the TCR beta libraries by running three nested multiplex PCR rounds with slightly modified ARM-PCR. TCRdb re-called the multiplex PCR reads with MiXCR, one entry per CDR3 protein. The profile shows some 190,000 distinct CDR3 sequences, about 60% of them singletons. Comment on this clonotype: A much larger clone lies a single base off, so this may be a read error.

Germline DNA was also extracted, while the blood RNA originated from unsorted whole blood. Sequences were obtained from peripheral blood. The TCR comes from a man aged 35 to 55 with primary liver carcinoma and hepatitis B virus infection.

The CDR3 DNA follows: TGCGCCAGCAGCAAAAAAAGCCTAGCGGGTTCCTACGAGCAGTACTTC. Its translation is CASSKKSLAGSYEQYF. This chain uses TRBV4-1 with TRBJ2-7; TRBD2 matches at 8 bases. The germline V gene has CDR1 MGHRA and CDR2 YSYEKL. This CDR3 has 16 residues. The trim removed 5 bases at V and 1 base at J, leaving 10 bases unmatched.